What follows is one T cell receptor beta chain and its context. What it recognizes is unknown. This entry comes from a study of T cell responses to AZD1222 COVID-19 vaccine. Study-wide findings and caveats: An increase in Spike-specific TCR breadth and depth was observed after two AZD1222 doses.

Assay used: immunoSEQ multiplex PCR; TCRdb lists only in-frame clones, some missing. The sample holds about 70,000 clones; around 90% are singletons and the top ten take about 5%. The clonotype was recovered from an adult in good health. Sequences were derived from peripheral blood, sampled on day 0 of MenACWY control vaccination.

CDR3 in amino acids: CASSLVGSPLTEAFF. The CDR3 coding sequence is TGCGCCAGCAGCTTGGTAGGCAGCCCATTGACTGAAGCTTTCTTT. The chain uses TRBV5-1 and TRBJ1-1; D unresolved. This CDR3 is 15 amino acids long. V was pared by 0 bases and J by 5 bases, with 14 bases between. Germline V gene data show CDR1 as SGHRS and CDR2 as YFSETQ.